One and the same sample provided the 25 T cell receptor beta chains below, sequenced in a study of memory CD4+ T cells and cytomegalovirus serostatus. The sort gate was single viable CD3+CD4+CD8-CD45RO+ cells for memory CD4+ T cells. Measured with immunoSEQ multiplex PCR; TCRdb has only the in-frame clones, and not every one. The repertoire holds about 53,000 clones, with about 81% as singletons. What was sequenced was memory CD4+ T cells from blood. Source of these receptors: an adult in good health and CMV-seronegative.

The rearrangement links TRBV27 to TRBJ2-1; 10 nucleotides align to TRBD2. CDR3 size: 15 residues. Germline assignment: CDR1 MNHEY and CDR2 SMNVEV (reference sequence). V lost 0 bases, J lost 9 bases, and 5 bases stayed unmatched. Here the CDR3 DNA reads TGTGCCAGCAGTTTATCGGGGACTAGCGTGGGTGAGCAGTTCTTC. This encodes CASSLSGTSVGEQFF.

The genes are TRBV5-5 and TRBJ2-7, with TRBD1 matching over 8 bases. Germline V gene sequence: CDR1 SGHKS, CDR2 YYEKEE (reference sequence). The CDR3 length is 14 residues. V lost 5 bases to trimming and J lost 5 bases; unmatched junction nucleotides: 9. The CDR3 region has the DNA TGTGCCAGCAGACACAACAGGGGGAGTAACGAGCAGTACTTC. It translates to CASRHNRGSNEQYF.

The chain joins TRBV28 to TRBJ2-7; no clear D. This CDR3 is built from 11 residues. Germline V lookup: CDR1 MDHEN, CDR2 SYDVKM. V was trimmed by 6 bases and J by 3 bases, leaving 6 bases between them. The CDR3 region is CASSLRYEQYF. The CDR3 DNA reads as TGTGCCAGCAGCCTCCGCTACGAGCAGTACTTC.

A remark on this clone: Other DNA sequences in this sample translate to the same CDR3. This rearrangement joins TRBV29-1 to TRBJ2-3; TRBD1 matches at 7 bases. V was pared by 5 bases and J by 0 bases, with 2 bases of the junction left unmatched. CDR3 length: 13 amino acids. Germline V gives CDR1 SQVTM, CDR2 ANQGSEA. The CDR3 loop reads CSVRGRSTDTQYF. Here the CDR3 DNA reads TGCAGCGTTAGGGGGCGAAGCACAGATACGCAGTATTTT.

The chain uses TRBV19 and TRBJ1-2, with 7 bases fitting TRBD1. Germline V CDR1 and CDR2: LNHDA, SQIVND (reference sequence). V lost 3 bases, J lost 6 bases, and 10 bases stayed unmatched. The CDR3 length is 15 residues. The CDR3 coding sequence is TGTGCCAGTAGTATTGCGTCGACAGGGCGGAATGGCTACACCTTC. Translating it yields CASSIASTGRNGYTF.

This clone has a handful of counts. The V call is TRBV30, the J call TRBJ1-2, with D tentatively TRBD1 (5 bases). The germline V and J ends were trimmed by 0 bases and 7 bases, with 9 bases remaining between them. Germline V lookup: CDR1 GTSNPN, CDR2 SVGIG (reference sequence). CDR3 length: 12 amino acids. DNA for the CDR3: TGTGCCTGGAGTGTAGGCAGGGTTGGCTACACCTTC. Its protein product is CAWSVGRVGYTF.

The chain combines TRBV7-2 with TRBJ2-3; 7 bases align to TRBD2. CDR1 SGHTA and CDR2 FQGNSA come from the germline V gene. The CDR3 sequence is 14 residues long. Trimming at V came to 5 bases and at J to 3 bases, leaving 5 bases not matched to a gene. CDR3 bases: TGTGCCAGCAGCGGAGGACTAGAAACAGATACGCAGTATTTT. Its translation is CASSGGLETDTQYF.

The chain carries TRBV27 and TRBJ2-4, with 11 positions matching TRBD2. This CDR3 is 16 amino acids long. The V gene end was trimmed by 6 bases and the J gene end by 6 bases; junction bases not matched to a gene: 10. In germline, CDR1 is MNHEY, CDR2 SMNVEV (reference sequence). CDR3 loop: CASRTSGRGYGNIQYF. CDR3 DNA: TGTGCCAGCAGAACTAGCGGGAGAGGGTACGGAAACATTCAGTACTTC.

The chain has TRBV18 and TRBJ2-5, with D maybe TRBD1 (5 bases). The CDR3 sequence is 13 residues long. The V gene's germline CDR1 is KGHSH and CDR2 LQKENI. Trimming removed 3 bases at V and 5 bases at J, with 10 bases between. The CDR3 here is CASSPRQGETQYF. In nucleotides, the CDR3 is TGTGCCAGCTCACCGAGGCAGGGCGAGACCCAGTACTTC.

The chain uses TRBV16 and TRBJ1-2, with D possibly being TRBD1 (6 bases). Germline-derived CDR1 and CDR2 are KGHSY and FQNENV. Trimming took off 2 bases at V and 6 bases at J, with 13 bases between the two ends. CDR3 size: 14 residues. As DNA, the CDR3 is TGTGCCAGCAGCCAAGGGGGGGCGCGAGATGGCTACACCTTC. Its protein is CASSQGGARDGYTF.

The chain uses TRBV4-2 and TRBJ2-7; D may be TRBD1 (5 bases). CDR1 is LGHNA, CDR2 YNFKEQ, per germline. V was clipped by 0 bases and J by 3 bases, with 12 bases between them. This CDR3 has 15 residues. The CDR3: CASSQDDRQIYEQYF. DNA of the CDR3: TGTGCCAGCAGCCAAGATGACAGACAGATCTACGAGCAGTACTTC.

The CDR3 DNA is TGTGCCAGTCCCCCAGAAAGGGCAGGGCAGTATTTT. Amino acids: CASPPERAGQYF. The chain recombines TRBV21-1 with TRBJ2-3. TRBV21-1 is deemed a pseudogene. The CDR3 runs to 12 residues.

The CDR3 loop reads CASSYRDRGYYEQYF. The CDR3, as DNA: TGTGCCAGCAGTTACCGGGACAGGGGATACTACGAGCAGTACTTC. This chain connects TRBV6-5 to TRBJ2-5; 10 positions agree with TRBD1. The J call may not be correct, given that the DNA end is closer to TRBJ2-7. This CDR3 is 15 amino acids long. The germline V gene has CDR1 MNHEY and CDR2 SVGAGI.

The chain recombines TRBV6-5 with TRBJ2-5; tentatively, D is TRBD1 (6 bases). The V and J ends lost 6 bases and 3 bases respectively, with 17 bases between them. This CDR3 spans 15 amino acids. Per germline, CDR1 MNHEY and CDR2 SVGAGI. The CDR3 is CASSTRARGEETQYF. DNA of the CDR3: TGTGCCAGCAGCACCCGGGCCAGGGGTGAAGAGACCCAGTACTTC.

The chain has TRBV6-5 and TRBJ1-2, with 7 nucleotides matching TRBD1. The CDR3 totals 15 residues. The J segment lost 6 bases and the V segment lost 5 bases, leaving 12 bases of the junction unmatched. Germline CDR1 is MNHEY and CDR2 is SVGAGI. The CDR3 is CASSLRVGGSDGYTF. CDR3 sequence (DNA): TGTGCCAGCAGTCTCCGGGTAGGGGGCAGCGATGGCTACACCTTC.

The V and J genes are TRBV7-9 and TRBJ1-2, with D unresolved. The CDR3 runs to 13 residues. Trimming left V 5 bases short and J 3 bases short, with 10 bases between. The germline V gene encodes CDR1 SEHNR and CDR2 FQNEAQ (reference sequence). CDR3 in amino acids: CASSLPRDYGYTF. CDR3 nucleotide sequence: TGTGCCAGCAGCCTCCCGAGGGACTATGGCTACACCTTC. The full variable domain, rest sourced from reference TRBV7-9 and TRBJ1-2, is DTGVSQNPRHKITKRGQNVTFRCDPISEHNRLYWYRQTLGQGPEFLTYFQNEAQLEKSRLLSDRFSAERPKGSFSTLEIQRTEQGDSAMYLCASSLPRDYGYTFGSGTRLTVV.

V and J are TRBV18 and TRBJ2-4, with D possibly being TRBD2 (7 bases). V lost 6 bases, J lost 7 bases, and 13 bases lay in between. CDR1 and CDR2 (germline): KGHSH, LQKENI. CDR3 length equals 13 residues. Written as DNA, the CDR3 is TGTGCCAGCTCGGGAGGGGGGAAGAACATTCAGTACTTC. Protein: CASSGGGKNIQYF.

The rearrangement uses TRBV28 and TRBJ2-7; D tentatively fits TRBD1 or TRBD2 (5 bases each). CDR3 length equals 16 residues. The V and J ends lost 7 bases and 0 bases respectively, with 19 bases between them. Germline CDR1 and CDR2: MDHEN and SYDVKM. CDR3 in amino acids: CASTQPGRRSSYEQYF. The CDR3 DNA reads as TGTGCCAGCACCCAGCCGGGGCGGAGAAGCTCCTACGAGCAGTACTTC.

The chain couples TRBV9 to TRBJ1-2, with D possibly being TRBD1 (5 bases). CDR3 length: 16 residues. Germline V CDR1 and CDR2: SGDLS, YYNGEE. V was cut by 3 bases and J by 0 bases, with 15 bases left in between. CDR3 nucleotide sequence: TGTGCCAGCAGCGGCAGCTGGGACCCTTCTAACTATGGCTACACCTTC. It encodes CASSGSWDPSNYGYTF.

CDR3 in amino acids: CASRLLSAGGPSDTQYF. The CDR3 bases are TGTGCCAGCAGACTCCTGTCAGCGGGAGGGCCCTCAGATACGCAGTATTTT. The genes are TRBV27 and TRBJ2-3, with TRBD2 matching over 10 bases. The CDR3 spans 17 residues. V shed 6 bases, J shed 4 bases, and the junction held 13 bases outside the gene matches. CDR1 and CDR2 (germline): MNHEY, SMNVEV (reference sequence).

The V call is TRBV5-1, the J call TRBJ2-4; D assignment may be TRBD1 or TRBD2 (5 bases each). The ends were cut back, 0 bases at V and 6 bases at J, with 13 bases in the middle. This CDR3 is 15 amino acids long. CDR1 is SGHRS and CDR2 is YFSETQ in the germline V gene. Written as DNA, the CDR3 is TGCGCCAGCAGCTTGGGGATGGGGACCGTAAACATTCAGTACTTC. Protein: CASSLGMGTVNIQYF. Full variable domain (outside the CDR3, taken from reference TRBV5-1 and TRBJ2-4): KAGVTQTPRYLIKTRGQQVTLSCSPISGHRSVSWYQQTPGQGLQFLFEYFSETQRNKGNFPGRFSGRQFSNSRSEMNVSTLELGDSALYLCASSLGMGTVNIQYFGAGTRLSVL.

There are a few counts of this clone. The V and J genes are TRBV5-6 and TRBJ1-3; 9 positions agree with TRBD1. The V gene end was trimmed by 3 bases and the J gene end by 8 bases; junction bases not matched to a gene: 9. Germline CDR1 SGHDT, CDR2 YYEEEE. The CDR3 sequence is 15 residues long. CDR3 sequence (DNA): TGTGCCAGCAGCTCCCCGACAGGGGGAGTGTACACCATATATTTT. Translated, it gives CASSSPTGGVYTIYF.

This clone was seen a single time. This sequence joins TRBV14 and TRBJ2-2; D remains ambiguous. The CDR3 length is 14 residues. Trimming shortened V by 3 bases and J by 5 bases, and 10 bases separated the two germline ends. Germline V gene sequence: CDR1 SGHDN, CDR2 FVKESK. The DNA of the CDR3 is TGTGCCAGCAGCCAGCGAGCGCAGACCGGGGAGCTGTTTTTT. Translation: CASSQRAQTGELFF.

This rearrangement joins TRBV28 to TRBJ2-1, with unresolved D. The ends were cut back, 7 bases at V and 2 bases at J, with 15 bases in the middle. CDR1 and CDR2 from the germline V gene are MDHEN and SYDVKM. This CDR3 region has 15 residues. CDR3 DNA sequence: TGTGCCAGCACTTCCCTCGGATCAACCTACAATGAGCAGTTCTTC. The encoded protein is CASTSLGSTYNEQFF. The variable domain in full, completed from reference TRBV28 and TRBJ2-1, reads DVKVTQSSRYLVKRTGEKVFLECVQDMDHENMFWYRQDPGLGLRLIYFSYDVKMKEKGDIPEGYSVSREKKERFSLILESASTNQTSMYLCASTSLGSTYNEQFFGPGTRLTVL.

This chain links TRBV7-2 with TRBJ1-1; the D is unclear. Between the trimmed V and J ends, which lost 3 bases and 1 base, there was a span of 9 bases. Germline CDR1 and CDR2: SGHTA and FQGNSA. CDR3 size: 14 residues. The CDR3 is CASSLVLANTEAFF. The CDR3 nucleotides read TGTGCCAGCAGCTTGGTGTTGGCGAACACTGAAGCTTTCTTT.